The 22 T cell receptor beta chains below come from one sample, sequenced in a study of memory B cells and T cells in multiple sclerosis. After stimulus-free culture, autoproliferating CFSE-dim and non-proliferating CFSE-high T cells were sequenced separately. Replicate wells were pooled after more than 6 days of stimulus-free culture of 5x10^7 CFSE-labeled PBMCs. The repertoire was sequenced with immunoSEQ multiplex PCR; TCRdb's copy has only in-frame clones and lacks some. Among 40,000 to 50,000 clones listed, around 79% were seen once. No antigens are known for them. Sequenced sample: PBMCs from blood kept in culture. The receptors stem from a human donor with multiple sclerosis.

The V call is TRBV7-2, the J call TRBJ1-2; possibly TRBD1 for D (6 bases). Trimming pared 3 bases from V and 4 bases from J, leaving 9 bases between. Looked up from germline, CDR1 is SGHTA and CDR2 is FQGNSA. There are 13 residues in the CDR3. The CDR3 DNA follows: TGTGCCAGCAGCTTGGGGGCTATCTATGGCTACACCTTC. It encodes CASSLGAIYGYTF. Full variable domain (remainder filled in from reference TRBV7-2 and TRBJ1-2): GAGVSQSPSNKVTEKGKDVELRCDPISGHTALYWYRQSLGQGLEFLIYFQGNSAPDKSGLPSDRFSAERTGGSVSTLTIQRTQQEDSAVYLCASSLGAIYGYTFGSGTRLTVV.

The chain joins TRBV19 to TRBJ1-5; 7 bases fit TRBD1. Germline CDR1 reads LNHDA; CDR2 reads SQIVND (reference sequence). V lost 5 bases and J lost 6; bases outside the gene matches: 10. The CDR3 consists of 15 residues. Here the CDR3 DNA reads TGTGCCAGTAGTCCGGACAGGTGGTCACTTCAGCCCCAGCATTTT. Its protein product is CASSPDRWSLQPQHF.

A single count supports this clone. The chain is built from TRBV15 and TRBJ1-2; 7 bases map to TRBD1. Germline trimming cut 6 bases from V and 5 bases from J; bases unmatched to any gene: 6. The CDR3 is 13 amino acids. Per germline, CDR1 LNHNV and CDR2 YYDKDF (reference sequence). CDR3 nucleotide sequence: TGTGCCACCAGTGACAGGGCTTCTTATGGCTACACCTTC. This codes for CATSDRASYGYTF. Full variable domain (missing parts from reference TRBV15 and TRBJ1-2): DAMVIQNPRYQVTQFGKPVTLSCSQTLNHNVMYWYQQKSSQAPKLLFHYYDKDFNNEADTPDNFQSRRPNTSFCFLDIRSPGLGDTAMYLCATSDRASYGYTFGSGTRLTVV.

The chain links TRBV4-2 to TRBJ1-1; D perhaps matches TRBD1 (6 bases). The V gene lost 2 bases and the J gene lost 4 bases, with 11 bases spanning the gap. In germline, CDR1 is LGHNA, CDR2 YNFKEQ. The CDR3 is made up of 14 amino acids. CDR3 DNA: TGTGCCAGCAGCCAAATCCAGGGGTCCACTGAAGCTTTCTTT. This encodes CASSQIQGSTEAFF.

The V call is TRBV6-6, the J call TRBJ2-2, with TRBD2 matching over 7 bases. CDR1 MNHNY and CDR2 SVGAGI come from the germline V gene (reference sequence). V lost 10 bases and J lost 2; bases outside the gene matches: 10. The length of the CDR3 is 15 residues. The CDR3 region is CATGQGGGNTGELFF. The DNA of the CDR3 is TGTGCCACCGGCCAAGGCGGGGGAAACACCGGGGAGCTGTTTTTT.

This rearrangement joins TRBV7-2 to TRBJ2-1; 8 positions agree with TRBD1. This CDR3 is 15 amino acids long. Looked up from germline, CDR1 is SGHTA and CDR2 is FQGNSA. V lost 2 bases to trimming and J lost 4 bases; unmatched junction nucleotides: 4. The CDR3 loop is CASSLRQGAYNEQFF. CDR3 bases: TGTGCCAGCAGCTTACGGCAGGGGGCTTACAATGAGCAGTTCTTC.

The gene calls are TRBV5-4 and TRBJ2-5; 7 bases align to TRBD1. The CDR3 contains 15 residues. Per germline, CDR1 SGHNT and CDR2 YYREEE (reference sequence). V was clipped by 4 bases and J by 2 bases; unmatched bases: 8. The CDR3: CASSPPGQPQETQYF. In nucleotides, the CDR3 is TGTGCCAGCAGCCCTCCGGGACAGCCTCAAGAGACCCAGTACTTC.

The CDR3 sequence: CASSQRQRTDTQYF. For the CDR3, the DNA is TGCGCCAGCAGCCAGAGACAGCGAACAGATACGCAGTATTTT. This chain uses TRBV4-1 with TRBJ2-3, with D perhaps matching TRBD1 (5 bases). Trimming pared 3 bases from V and 3 bases from J, leaving 10 bases between. From germline, CDR1 is MGHRA and CDR2 YSYEKL. This CDR3 spans 14 amino acids.

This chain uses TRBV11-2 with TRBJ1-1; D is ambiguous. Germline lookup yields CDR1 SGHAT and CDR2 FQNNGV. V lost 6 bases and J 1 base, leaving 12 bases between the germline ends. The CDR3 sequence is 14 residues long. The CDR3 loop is CASRRGSWNTEAFF. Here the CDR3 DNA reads TGTGCCAGCAGAAGAGGGTCGTGGAACACTGAAGCTTTCTTT.

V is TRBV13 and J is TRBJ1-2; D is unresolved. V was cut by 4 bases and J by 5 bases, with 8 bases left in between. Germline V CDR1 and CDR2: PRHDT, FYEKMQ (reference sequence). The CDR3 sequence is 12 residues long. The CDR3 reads CASSSLRYGYTF. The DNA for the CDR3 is TGTGCCAGCAGCTCTTTGAGGTATGGCTACACCTTC.

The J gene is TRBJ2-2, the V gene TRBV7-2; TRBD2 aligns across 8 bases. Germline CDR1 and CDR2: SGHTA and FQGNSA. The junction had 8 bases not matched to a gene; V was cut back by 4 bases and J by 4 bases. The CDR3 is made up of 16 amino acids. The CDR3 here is CASSSAWTSSTGELFF. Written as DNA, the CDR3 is TGTGCCAGCAGCTCGGCGTGGACTAGCAGCACCGGGGAGCTGTTTTTT.

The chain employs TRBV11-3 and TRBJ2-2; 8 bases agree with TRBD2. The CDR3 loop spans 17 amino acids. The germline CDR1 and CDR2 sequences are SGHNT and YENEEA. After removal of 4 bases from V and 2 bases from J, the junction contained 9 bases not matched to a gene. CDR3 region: CASSSGMGLGNTGELFF. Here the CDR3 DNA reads TGTGCCAGCAGCTCGGGGATGGGACTAGGAAACACCGGGGAGCTGTTTTTT.

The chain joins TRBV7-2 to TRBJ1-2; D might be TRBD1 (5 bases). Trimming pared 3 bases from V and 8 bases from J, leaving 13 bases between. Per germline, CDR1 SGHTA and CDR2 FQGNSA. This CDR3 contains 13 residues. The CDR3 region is CASSLQGIRGYTF. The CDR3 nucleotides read TGTGCCAGCAGCTTGCAGGGTATCCGAGGCTACACCTTC.

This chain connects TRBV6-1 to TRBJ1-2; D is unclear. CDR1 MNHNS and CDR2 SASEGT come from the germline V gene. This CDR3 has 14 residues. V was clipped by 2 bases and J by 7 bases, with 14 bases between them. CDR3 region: CASSETYSTRGYTF. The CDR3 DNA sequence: TGTGCCAGCAGTGAAACATATTCGACCCGTGGCTACACCTTC.

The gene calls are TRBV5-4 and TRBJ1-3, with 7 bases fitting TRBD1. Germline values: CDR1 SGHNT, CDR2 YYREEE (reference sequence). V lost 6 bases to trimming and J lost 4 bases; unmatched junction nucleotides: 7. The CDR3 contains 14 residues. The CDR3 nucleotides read TGTGCCAGCAACATTCAGACAGGGGGAAACACCATATATTTT. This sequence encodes CASNIQTGGNTIYF. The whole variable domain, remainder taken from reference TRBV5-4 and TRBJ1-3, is ETGVTQSPTHLIKTRGQQVTLRCSSQSGHNTVSWYQQALGQGPQFIFQYYREEENGRGNFPPRFSGLQFPNYSSELNVNALELDDSALYLCASNIQTGGNTIYFGEGSWLTVV.

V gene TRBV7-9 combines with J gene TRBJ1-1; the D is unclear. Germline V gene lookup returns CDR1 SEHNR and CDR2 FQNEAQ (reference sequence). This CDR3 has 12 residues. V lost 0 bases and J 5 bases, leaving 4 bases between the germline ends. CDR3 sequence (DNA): TGTGCCAGCAGCTTAGCGCTGACTGAAGCTTTCTTT. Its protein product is CASSLALTEAFF.

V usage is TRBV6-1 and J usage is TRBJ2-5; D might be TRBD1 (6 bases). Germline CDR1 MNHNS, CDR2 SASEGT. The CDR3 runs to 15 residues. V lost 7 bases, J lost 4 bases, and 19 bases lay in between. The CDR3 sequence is CASKGTRGAVETQYF. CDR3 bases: TGTGCCAGCAAGGGGACCAGGGGCGCAGTAGAGACCCAGTACTTC.

Written as DNA, the CDR3 is TGCGCCAGCAGCCAACGGACTAGCGGGGAGGGGACCCAGTACTTC. Translated, it gives CASSQRTSGEGTQYF. V usage is TRBV4-1 and J usage is TRBJ2-5, with TRBD2 matching 12 bases. The CDR3 consists of 15 residues. The V gene end was trimmed by 2 bases and the J gene end by 7 bases; junction bases not matched to a gene: 5. Looked up from germline, CDR1 is MGHRA and CDR2 is YSYEKL.

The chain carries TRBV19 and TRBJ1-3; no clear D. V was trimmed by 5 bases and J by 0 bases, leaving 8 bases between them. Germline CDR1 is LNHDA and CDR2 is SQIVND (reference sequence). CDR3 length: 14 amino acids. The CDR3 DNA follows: TGTGCCAGTAGTCGGACCCGCTCTGGAAACACCATATATTTT. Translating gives CASSRTRSGNTIYF.

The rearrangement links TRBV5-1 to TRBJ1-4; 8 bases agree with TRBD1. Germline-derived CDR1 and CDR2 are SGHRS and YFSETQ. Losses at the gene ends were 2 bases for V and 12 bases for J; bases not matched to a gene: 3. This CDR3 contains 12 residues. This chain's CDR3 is CASSFGQGQLFF. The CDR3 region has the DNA TGCGCCAGCAGCTTTGGACAGGGCCAACTGTTTTTT.

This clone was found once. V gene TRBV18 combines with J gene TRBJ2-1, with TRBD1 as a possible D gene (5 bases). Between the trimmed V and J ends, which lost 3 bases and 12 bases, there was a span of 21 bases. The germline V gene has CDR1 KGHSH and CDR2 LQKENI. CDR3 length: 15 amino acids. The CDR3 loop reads CASSPTKDTPIGQFF. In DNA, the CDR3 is TGTGCCAGCTCACCCACCAAGGACACCCCGATCGGGCAGTTCTTC.

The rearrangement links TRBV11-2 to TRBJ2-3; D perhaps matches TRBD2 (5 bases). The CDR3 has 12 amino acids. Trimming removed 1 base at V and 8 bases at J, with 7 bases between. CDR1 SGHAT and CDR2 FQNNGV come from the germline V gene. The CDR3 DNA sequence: TGTGCCAGCAGCTTAGGTGGAGGTACGCAGTATTTT. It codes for CASSLGGGTQYF.